This passage covers 18 T cell receptor beta chains from one sample sequenced in a study of T cells expressing NK-cell markers. TCRdb reprocessed the 5' RACE reads; each CDR3 protein has one entry and no DNA is given. The specimen's table records some 460,000 distinct CDR3 sequences. Sequencing used blood T cells: a sorted CD56 or NKG2C T cell subset, CD4+ or CD8+ T cells, or bulk PBMC T cells (not recorded which). These receptors were taken from a woman in her forties or fifties in good health.

The V gene is TRBV7-9, the J gene TRBJ1-1. The germline V gene encodes CDR1 SEHNR and CDR2 FQNEAQ (reference sequence). The CDR3 has 14 residues. Here the CDR3 reads CASSLWTPDTEAFF.

The genes are TRBV5-1 and TRBJ2-2; TCRdb's D gene call, TRBD1, goes unchecked for lack of DNA. There are 16 residues in the CDR3. Germline V gene lookup returns CDR1 SGHRS and CDR2 YFSETQ. This CDR3 is CASSLGQGTNTGELFF.

This sequence joins TRBV5-1 and TRBJ2-1; TCRdb's D call, TRBD1, is unchecked because there is no DNA. Germline CDR1 SGHRS, CDR2 YFSETQ. The CDR3 consists of 16 residues. The CDR3 sequence is CASSLGAGVTYNEQFF.

The genes are TRBV4-1 and TRBJ2-6; without DNA, the TCRdb call of TRBD2 cannot be checked. Germline-derived CDR1 and CDR2 are MGHRA and YSYEKL. The CDR3 spans 20 residues. This CDR3 is CASSQDGLAGPPSGANVLTF.

The rearrangement joins TRBV20-1 to TRBJ2-3; checking the TCRdb D call of TRBD2 is not possible without DNA. The CDR3 spans 15 residues. Per the germline V gene, CDR1 is DFQATT and CDR2 is SNEGSKA (reference sequence). CDR3 sequence: CSASPIAGLTDTQYF.

This chain links TRBV2 with TRBJ2-5. Looked up from germline, CDR1 is SNHLY and CDR2 is FYNNEI. CDR3 size: 15 residues. This CDR3 reads CASTDALLYQETQYF.

The genes are TRBV15 and TRBJ1-1; TCRdb outputs TRBD1, but without DNA this stays unchecked. The CDR3 covers 18 residues. The germline V gene has CDR1 LNHNV and CDR2 YYDKDF (reference sequence). The CDR3 sequence: CATSKGEIMKGTNTEAFF.

This chain connects TRBV5-1 to TRBJ2-3; TCRdb outputs TRBD2, but without DNA this stays unchecked. The CDR3 covers 16 residues. Looked up from germline, CDR1 is SGHRS and CDR2 is YFSETQ. CDR3 sequence: CASSLKASGSTDTQYF.

V is TRBV4-1 and J is TRBJ2-1; the D call of TRBD2 rests on TCRdb alone, since no DNA is present to check it. Germline V gene data show CDR1 as MGHRA and CDR2 as YSYEKL. This CDR3 spans 16 amino acids. CDR3: CASSHASGTSFDEQFF.

The rearrangement uses TRBV28 and TRBJ1-1. Germline CDR1 reads MDHEN; CDR2 reads SYDVKM. This CDR3 comprises 13 residues. Here the CDR3 reads CASALIRNQEAFF. Full variable domain (remainder filled in from reference TRBV28 and TRBJ1-1): DVKVTQSSRYLVKRTGEKVFLECVQDMDHENMFWYRQDPGLGLRLIYFSYDVKMKEKGDIPEGYSVSREKKERFSLILESASTNQTSMYLCASALIRNQEAFFGQGTRLTVV.

The chain couples TRBV12-3 or TRBV12-4 to TRBJ1-5. The CDR3 is made up of 14 amino acids. The CDR3 here is CASSHVGGGGPQHF.

The chain recombines TRBV10-2 with TRBJ2-1; TCRdb gives TRBD2 as the D gene, but with no DNA this cannot be confirmed. Germline V gene lookup returns CDR1 WSHSY and CDR2 SAAADI. The CDR3 is 14 amino acids. CDR3 region: CASRAAGSYNEQFF.

The chain carries TRBV12-3 or TRBV12-4 and TRBJ2-3; TCRdb outputs TRBD2, but without DNA this stays unchecked. The CDR3 is made up of 13 amino acids. The CDR3 spells CASRRPTTDTQYF.

The gene calls are TRBV6-5 and TRBJ2-3; TCRdb names TRBD2, which stays unverified in the absence of DNA. The CDR3 length is 18 residues. Per germline, CDR1 MNHEY and CDR2 SVGAGI. The CDR3 loop is CASSYSPPFPGHTDTQYF.

The gene calls are TRBV6-6 and TRBJ1-3. The length of the CDR3 is 15 residues. Germline loops: CDR1 MNHNY, CDR2 SVGAGI (reference sequence). Here the CDR3 reads CASSYFRQLGNTIYF.

The chain is built from TRBV14 and TRBJ2-7; TCRdb designates TRBD2, a call that cannot be tested without DNA. The CDR3 totals 18 residues. CDR1 is SGHDN and CDR2 is FVKESK in the germline V gene. The CDR3 here is CASSHLVGLAGETHEQYF.

The V call is TRBV4-1, the J call TRBJ2-7; no DNA is available, so the TRBD2 call from TCRdb remains unchecked. The germline gives CDR1 MGHRA, CDR2 YSYEKL. This CDR3 region has 16 residues. The CDR3 here is CASSQGELAGGDEQYF.

This sequence joins TRBV7-9 and TRBJ1-1; TCRdb reports TRBD1, a call that lacks DNA to check it against. This CDR3 is 14 amino acids long. Germline loops: CDR1 SEHNR, CDR2 FQNEAQ (reference sequence). CDR3 in amino acids: CASSLMGTTAEAFF.